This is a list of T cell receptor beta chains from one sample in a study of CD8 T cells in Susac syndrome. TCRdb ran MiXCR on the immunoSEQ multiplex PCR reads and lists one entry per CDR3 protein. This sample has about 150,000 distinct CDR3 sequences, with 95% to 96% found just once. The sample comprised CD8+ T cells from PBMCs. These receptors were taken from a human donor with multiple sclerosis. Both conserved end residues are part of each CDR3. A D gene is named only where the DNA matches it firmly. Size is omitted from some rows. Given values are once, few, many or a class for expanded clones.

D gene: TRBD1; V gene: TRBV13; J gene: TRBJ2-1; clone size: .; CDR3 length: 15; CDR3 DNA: TGTGCCAGCAGCTGGGGACAGGGCCTCTACAATGAGCAGTTCTTC; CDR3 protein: CASSWGQGLYNEQFF
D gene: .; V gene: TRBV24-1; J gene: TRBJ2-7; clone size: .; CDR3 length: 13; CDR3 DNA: TGTGCCACCAGTGATGGACAGTCCTACGAGCAGTACTTC; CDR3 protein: CATSDGQSYEQYF
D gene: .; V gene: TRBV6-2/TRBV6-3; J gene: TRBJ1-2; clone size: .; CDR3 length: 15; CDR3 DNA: TGTGCCAGCACCGCCGAACAGGGCCTAAACTATGGCTACACCTTC; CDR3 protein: CASTAEQGLNYGYTF
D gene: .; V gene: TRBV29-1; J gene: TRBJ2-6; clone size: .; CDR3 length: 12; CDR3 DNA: TGCAGCGTCGGCGGGGGGGCCAACGTCCTGACTTTC; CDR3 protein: CSVGGGANVLTF
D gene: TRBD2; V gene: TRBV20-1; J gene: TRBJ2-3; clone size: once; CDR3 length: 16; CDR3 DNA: TGCAGTGCTAGAGTTTCAGCGGGGGGGCGCACAGATACGCAGTATTTT; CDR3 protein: CSARVSAGGRTDTQYF
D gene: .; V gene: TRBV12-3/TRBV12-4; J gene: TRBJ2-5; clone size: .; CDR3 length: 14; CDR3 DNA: TGTGCCAGCAGTTTACAGGGGCGCGGAGAGACCCAGTACTTC; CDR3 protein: CASSLQGRGETQYF
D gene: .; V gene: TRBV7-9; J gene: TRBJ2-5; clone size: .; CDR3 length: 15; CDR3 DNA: TGTGCCAGCAGCCGCTATCAACAGGGACAAGAGACCCAGTACTTC; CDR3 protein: CASSRYQQGQETQYF
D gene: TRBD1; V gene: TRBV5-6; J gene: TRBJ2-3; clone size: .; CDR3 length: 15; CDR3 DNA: TGTGCCAGCAGACCTGGACAGGGGGCGCCTCATACGCAGTATTTT; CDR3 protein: CASRPGQGAPHTQYF
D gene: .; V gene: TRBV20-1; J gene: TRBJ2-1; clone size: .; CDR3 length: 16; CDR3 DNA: TGCAGTGCTAGGCCCATTAGCGAGAGCTCCTACAATGAGCAGTTCTTC; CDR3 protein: CSARPISESSYNEQFF
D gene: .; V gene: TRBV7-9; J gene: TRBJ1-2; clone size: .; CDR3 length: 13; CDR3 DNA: TGTGCCAGCAGGCTCGGGCAGAGCTATGGCTACACCTTC; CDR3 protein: CASRLGQSYGYTF
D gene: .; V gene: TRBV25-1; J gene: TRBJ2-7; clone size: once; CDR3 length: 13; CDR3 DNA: TGTGCCAGCAGTCTTCCGGGACCCAACGAGCAGTACTTC; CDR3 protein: CASSLPGPNEQYF
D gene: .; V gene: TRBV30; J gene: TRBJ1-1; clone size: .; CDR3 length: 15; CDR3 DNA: TGTGCCTGGAGTGTATCGGGCCGCATGAACACTGAAGCTTTCTTT; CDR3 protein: CAWSVSGRMNTEAFF
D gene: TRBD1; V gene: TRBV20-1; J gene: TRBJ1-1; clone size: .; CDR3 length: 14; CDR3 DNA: TGCAGTGCTCCGGACAGGAGATGGGACACTGAAGCTTTCTTT; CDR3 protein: CSAPDRRWDTEAFF
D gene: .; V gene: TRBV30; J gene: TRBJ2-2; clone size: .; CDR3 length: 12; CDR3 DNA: TGTGCCTGGAGTGTCTGGACCGGGGAGCTGTTTTTT; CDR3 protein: CAWSVWTGELFF
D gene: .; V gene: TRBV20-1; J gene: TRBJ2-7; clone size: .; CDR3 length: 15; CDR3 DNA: TGCAGTGCTAGAGATCTTGCAGGGGGGCCGAGCGAGCAGTACTTC; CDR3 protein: CSARDLAGGPSEQYF
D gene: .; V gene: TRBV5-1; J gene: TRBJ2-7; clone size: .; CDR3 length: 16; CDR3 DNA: TGCGCCAGCAGCGTGGAACAGGGCGCAGGGTACTACGAGCAGTACTTC; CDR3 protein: CASSVEQGAGYYEQYF
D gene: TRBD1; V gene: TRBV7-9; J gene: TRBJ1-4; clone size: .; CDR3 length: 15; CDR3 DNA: TGTGCCAGCAGCTTAGAGGGGACAGCTTACGAAAAACTGTTTTTT; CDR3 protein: CASSLEGTAYEKLFF
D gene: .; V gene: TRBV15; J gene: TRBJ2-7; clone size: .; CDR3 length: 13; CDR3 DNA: TGTGCCACCAGCAGGCTGGACGGCTACGAGCAGTACTTC; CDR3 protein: CATSRLDGYEQYF
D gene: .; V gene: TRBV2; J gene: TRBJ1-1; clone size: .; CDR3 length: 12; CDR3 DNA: TGTGCCAGCAGTATTACTCTGTTTGGAGCTTTCTTT; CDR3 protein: CASSITLFGAFF
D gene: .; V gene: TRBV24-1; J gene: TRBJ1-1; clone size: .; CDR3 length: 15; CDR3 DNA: TGTGCCGCCAACCGGCCCGGGGGGCTGTACACTGAAGCTTTCTTT; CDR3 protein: CAANRPGGLYTEAFF
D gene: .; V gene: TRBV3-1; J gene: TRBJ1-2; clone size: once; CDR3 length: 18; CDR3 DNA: TGTGCCAGCAGCCCGGGTGTGGCCTCGCTGCGAAGGATCTATGGCTACACCTTC; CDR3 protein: CASSPGVASLRRIYGYTF
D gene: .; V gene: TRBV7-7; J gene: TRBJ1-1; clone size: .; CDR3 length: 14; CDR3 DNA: TGTGCTAGCATCTCAGGCCGGACACCGAATGAAGCTTTCTTT; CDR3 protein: CASISGRTPNEAFF
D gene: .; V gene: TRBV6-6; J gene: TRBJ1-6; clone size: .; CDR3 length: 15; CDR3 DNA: TGTGCCAGCACCGTTACCTGGGGGAATAATTCACCCCTCCACTTT; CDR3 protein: CASTVTWGNNSPLHF
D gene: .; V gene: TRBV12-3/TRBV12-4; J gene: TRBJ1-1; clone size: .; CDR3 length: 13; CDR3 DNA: TGTGCCAGCAGTCCAAACGTGAACACTGAAGCTTTCTTT; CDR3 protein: CASSPNVNTEAFF
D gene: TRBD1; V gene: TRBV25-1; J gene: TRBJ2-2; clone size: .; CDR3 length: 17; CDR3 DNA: TGTGCCAGCAGTGCTCGGGGACAGGGGAAAAACACCGGGGAGCTGTTTTTT; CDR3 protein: CASSARGQGKNTGELFF